This T cell receptor (beta chain) derives from a study of post-analysis software for immune sequencing data. Looking at the study overall: Relapsing-remitting, secondary progressive and progressive-relapsing multiple sclerosis courses were included.

Turning to this clonotype: The antigen is not known.

Unique molecular identifiers were built into the TCR beta cDNA libraries. T cells numbering roughly 1 to 10 million yielded roughly 500,000 cDNA molecules. Via MiXCR, TCRdb re-called the PCR reads, giving one row per CDR3 protein. The profile shows about 460,000 distinct CDR3 sequences, 40% to 55% of them singletons. V lost 10 bases, J lost 2 bases, and 17 bases lay in between. This CDR3 contains 14 residues. Study-wide points: Significantly lower normalized Chao1 diversity was found in patients with multiple sclerosis relative to controls. TRBV5-6, TRBV5-1 and TRBV20-1 were among 4 or 5 TRBV segments more frequent in patients than controls.

The chain employs TRBV12-3 or TRBV12-4 and TRBJ1-1; D not resolved. Sequenced material: blood. This receptor was obtained from a girl aged 10 to 17 with multiple sclerosis. CDR3 loop: CATLTTAYNTEAFF. As DNA, the CDR3 is TGTGCCACCCTAACGACGGCTTATAACACTGAAGCTTTCTTT.